This T cell receptor beta chain was profiled in a study of blood T cell repertoires in COVID-19. At the level of the study: T cells, B-cell-depleted T cells, or PBMCs provided the cDNA or gDNA that served as material.

Assay: immunoSEQ multiplex PCR; the TCRdb copy retains only in-frame clones and omits some. The table includes 370,000 or so clones, about four fifths detected once. Trimming took off 6 bases at V and 6 bases at J, with 15 bases between the two ends. In germline, CDR1 is LNHDA, CDR2 SQIVND (reference sequence). The CDR3 runs 14 residues. This clonotype was obtained from a human donor with acute or convalescent COVID-19. The donor label of this sample is uncertain. The sample comprised peripheral blood. The chain links TRBV19 to TRBJ2-4, with D possibly TRBD1 on 6 matching bases. CDR3 protein: CASRGPGQGNIQYF. In DNA, the CDR3 is TGTGCCAGTAGAGGCCCGGGACAAGGAAACATTCAGTACTTC.